This T cell receptor (beta chain) originates from a study of CD8+CD57+ T cells in acquired aplastic anemia. Study at large: Recorded DNA amounts for sorted CD4+ and CD8+ cells had an average of approximately 3 ug.

This CDR3 has 12 amino acids. Trimming pared 6 bases from V and 8 bases from J, leaving 10 bases between. The germline V gene has CDR1 KGHDR and CDR2 SFDVKD. CDR3 and TCR beta VDJ profiling relied on genomic DNA as the template. A single record per CDR3 protein comes from TCRdb applying MiXCR to the reads. Of roughly 58,000 distinct CDR3 sequences listed, about 50% were seen once; the top ten hold 2.5%. As for this clonotype: Its antigen is currently unknown.

Overall study findings and caveats: CD8+ Simpson's diversity showed no significant patient-control difference.

This TCR derives from a human donor in good health, serving as a control. The specimen was sorted CD4+, CD8+, or CD8+CD57+ T cells (not recorded which) from PBMCs. The chain joins TRBV24-1 to TRBJ1-3; D uncertain. This CDR3 is CATSSDGDTIYF. In DNA, the CDR3 is TGTGCCACCAGTTCCGACGGGGACACCATATATTTT.